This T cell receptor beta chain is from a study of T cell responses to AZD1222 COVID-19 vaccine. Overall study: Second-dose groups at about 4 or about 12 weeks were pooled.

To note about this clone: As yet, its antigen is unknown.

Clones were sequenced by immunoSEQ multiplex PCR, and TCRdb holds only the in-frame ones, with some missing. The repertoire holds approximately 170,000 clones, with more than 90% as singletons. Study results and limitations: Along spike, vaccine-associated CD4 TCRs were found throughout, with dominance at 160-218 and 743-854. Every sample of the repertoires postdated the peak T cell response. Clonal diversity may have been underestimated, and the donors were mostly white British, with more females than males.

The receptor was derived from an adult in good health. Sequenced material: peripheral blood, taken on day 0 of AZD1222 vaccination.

CDR3 residues: CASSRGTGEDNQPQHF. The CDR3 DNA is TGCGCCAGCAGCCGCGGGACAGGGGAAGACAATCAGCCCCAGCATTTT. The genes are TRBV5-1 and TRBJ1-5; 10 nucleotides agree with TRBD1. This CDR3 has 16 amino acids. CDR1 and CDR2 from the germline V gene are SGHRS and YFSETQ. Trimming cost V 4 bases and J 3 bases; bases outside gene matches: 7. Full variable domain (outside the CDR3, taken from reference TRBV5-1 and TRBJ1-5): KAGVTQTPRYLIKTRGQQVTLSCSPISGHRSVSWYQQTPGQGLQFLFEYFSETQRNKGNFPGRFSGRQFSNSRSEMNVSTLELGDSALYLCASSRGTGEDNQPQHFGDGTRLSIL.